This TCR beta chain was captured by sequencing in a study of beta chain features in type 1 diabetes. Reverse transcription of all isolated RNA meant that expressed TCRB transcripts were sequenced. The table came from immunoSEQ multiplex PCR; TCRdb's copy has only in-frame clones and leaves some out. Among 350,000 or so clones listed, around a fifth were seen once. There are 16 residues in the CDR3. V shed 0 bases, J shed 4 bases, and the junction held 7 bases outside the gene matches. Germline loops: CDR1 LGHNA, CDR2 YNFKEQ. This clone has only a few counts. Its antigen is not identified. Study-wide results and limits: PCR might show a preference for shorter templates, equally across patients and controls.

The origin of this receptor is a woman under 30 in good health. Sequenced sample: naive CD4+ T cells from blood. The chain combines TRBV4-2 with TRBJ1-1, with 8 bases that match TRBD1. CDR3 nucleotide sequence: TGTGCCAGCAGCCAAGATCCCTTCGACAGGGGCACTGAAGCTTTCTTT. It encodes CASSQDPFDRGTEAFF.